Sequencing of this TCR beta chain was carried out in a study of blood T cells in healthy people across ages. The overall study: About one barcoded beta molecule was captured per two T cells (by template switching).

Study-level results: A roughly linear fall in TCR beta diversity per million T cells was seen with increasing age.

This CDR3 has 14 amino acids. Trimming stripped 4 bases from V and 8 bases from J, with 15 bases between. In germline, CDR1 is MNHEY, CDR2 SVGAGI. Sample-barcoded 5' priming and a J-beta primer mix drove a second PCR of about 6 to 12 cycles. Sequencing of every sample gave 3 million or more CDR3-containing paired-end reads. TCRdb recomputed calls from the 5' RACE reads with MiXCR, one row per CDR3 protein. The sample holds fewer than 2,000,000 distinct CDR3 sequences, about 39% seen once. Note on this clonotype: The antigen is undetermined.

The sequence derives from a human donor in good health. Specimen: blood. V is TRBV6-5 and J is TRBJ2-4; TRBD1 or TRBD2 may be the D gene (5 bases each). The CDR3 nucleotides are TGTGCCAGCAGTTCCCGGGACCTGGGGGACATTCAGTACTTC. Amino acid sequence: CASSSRDLGDIQYF.